The 20 T cell receptor beta chains in this list originate from one sample, sequenced in a study of T cells in Graves' hyperthyroidism and ophthalmopathy. Template material for amplifying TCR beta CDR3 regions consisted of RNA transcripts. HTBI primers were employed in a first-round RT-PCR of the TCR CDR3. TCRdb itself ran the multiplex PCR reads through MiXCR, one entry per CDR3 protein. Of approximately 690,000 distinct CDR3 sequences in the sample, roughly 15% are singletons; the top ten hold around 13%. The sequenced sample was blood. Every receptor here comes from a woman between 50 and 59 years old with Graves' ophthalmopathy.

The chain is built from TRBV4-2 and TRBJ2-1; 14 nucleotides match TRBD2. Looked up from germline, CDR1 is LGHNA and CDR2 is YNFKEQ. V trimming: 4 bases; J trimming: 6 bases; junction bases outside the gene matches: 8. The CDR3 is 17 amino acids. The CDR3 protein is CASSPGLAGVRGNEQFF. DNA of the CDR3: TGTGCCAGCAGCCCGGGACTAGCGGGAGTGCGGGGCAATGAGCAGTTCTTC.

There are many counts of this clonotype. The chain has TRBV20-1 and TRBJ2-5; a possible D gene is TRBD1 (5 bases). Trimming took 6 bases from V and 0 from J, leaving 17 bases between them. The germline V gene encodes CDR1 DFQATT and CDR2 SNEGSKA (reference sequence). The CDR3 length is 15 residues. The CDR3 sequence is CSARWAGQDQETQYF. CDR3 nucleotides: TGCAGTGCAAGGTGGGCAGGACAAGACCAAGAGACCCAGTACTTC.

The gene calls are TRBV7-2 and TRBJ1-1; tentatively, D is TRBD1 (6 bases). There are 16 residues in the CDR3. Germline V gives CDR1 SGHTA, CDR2 FQGNSA. Between the trimmed V and J ends, which lost 2 bases and 0 bases, there was a span of 13 bases. The CDR3 loop is CASSLIGGALNTEAFF. In DNA, the CDR3 is TGTGCCAGCAGCTTAATCGGGGGGGCATTGAACACTGAAGCTTTCTTT.

The CDR3 here is CASSFLQPNSPLHF. Written as DNA, the CDR3 is TGTGCCAGCAGCTTTTTGCAGCCGAATTCACCCCTCCACTTT. The chain uses TRBV7-2 and TRBJ1-6; D not resolved. The CDR3 length is 14 residues. V was trimmed by 3 bases and J by 7 bases, leaving 10 bases between them. Germline V gene sequence: CDR1 SGHTA, CDR2 FQGNSA.

The table lists this clonotype with a few counts. The rearrangement uses TRBV7-2 and TRBJ2-5; 12 nucleotides line up with TRBD2. V gave up 5 bases and J gave up 5 bases; unmatched junction bases: 9. CDR3 length equals 16 residues. CDR1 is SGHTA, CDR2 FQGNSA, per germline. CDR3 in DNA: TGTGCCAGCAGCGGCATACTAGCGGGAGGCGTGGAGACCCAGTACTTC. Its protein is CASSGILAGGVETQYF.

This clonotype was seen at least ten times. The genes are TRBV12-3 or TRBV12-4 and TRBJ2-1; tentatively, D is TRBD1 (6 bases). V lost 2 bases and J lost 8, with 16 bases in between. This CDR3 is built from 15 residues. The CDR3 here is CASSLFRLRGYEQFF. As DNA, the CDR3 is TGTGCCAGCAGTTTATTCAGGTTAAGGGGGTATGAGCAGTTCTTC.

Many counts were recorded for this clonotype. CDR3 DNA sequence: TGCAGTGCTAGAGATGACTACAGTCAAATCTCCTACGAGCAGTACTTC. It codes for CSARDDYSQISYEQYF. The gene calls are TRBV20-1 and TRBJ2-7, with D maybe TRBD2 (5 bases). This CDR3 is built from 16 residues. Germline CDR1 DFQATT, CDR2 SNEGSKA (reference sequence). The ends were cut back, 0 bases at V and 0 bases at J, with 15 bases in the middle.

This clonotype was picked up many times. V and J are TRBV7-2 and TRBJ2-2; D is possibly TRBD2 (6 bases). The CDR3 runs 14 residues. Trimming cost V 3 bases and J 7 bases, with 12 bases left between them. Germline CDR1 reads SGHTA; CDR2 reads FQGNSA. The CDR3 DNA sequence: TGTGCCAGCAGCTTGCGGGATAGGTACGGGGAGCTGTTTTTT. It codes for CASSLRDRYGELFF.

At least ten counts were recorded for this clonotype. V and J are TRBV28 and TRBJ1-4; D unclear. The germline V gene has CDR1 MDHEN and CDR2 SYDVKM. The CDR3 has 12 residues. V lost 2 bases and J lost 3, with 1 base in between. The CDR3 DNA is TGTGCCAGCAGTTTACCTAATGAAAAACTGTTTTTT. It yields the protein CASSLPNEKLFF.

The V call is TRBV30, the J call TRBJ2-5; D remains unclear. The CDR3 is 12 residues long. Germline-derived CDR1 and CDR2 are GTSNPN and SVGIG (reference sequence). Trimming stripped 3 bases from V and 2 bases from J, with 7 bases between. CDR3 sequence reads: CAWSVGQETQYF. CDR3 DNA sequence: TGTGCCTGGAGCGTGGGACAAGAGACCCAGTACTTC.

The V call is TRBV27, the J call TRBJ2-3; maybe TRBD2 (5 bases). The CDR3 is 12 amino acids. Germline CDR1 and CDR2: MNHEY and SMNVEV (reference sequence). V lost 6 bases, J lost 10 bases, and 14 bases lay in between. In DNA form, the CDR3 reads TGTGCCAGCAGCCCCTCCGGGGATGCGCAGTATTTT. This sequence encodes CASSPSGDAQYF.

This clonotype was counted many times. The chain recombines TRBV27 with TRBJ1-2; D is unresolved. Trimming took 4 bases from V and 6 from J, leaving 12 bases between them. This CDR3 contains 13 residues. Germline V gives CDR1 MNHEY, CDR2 SMNVEV (reference sequence). CDR3 region: CASSYGSRHGYTF. The CDR3 region has the DNA TGTGCCAGCAGTTATGGTAGTCGGCATGGCTACACCTTC.

In this sample, this clonotype turned up many times. This rearrangement joins TRBV7-9 to TRBJ2-1, with D possibly TRBD1 on 6 matching bases. Trimming shortened V by 2 bases and J by 3 bases, and 11 bases separated the two germline ends. Germline V gene sequence: CDR1 SEHNR, CDR2 FQNEAQ (reference sequence). The CDR3 totals 15 residues. The DNA for the CDR3 is TGTGCCAGCAGCTTAACAGGGAAGGTCTACAATGAGCAGTTCTTC. Translated, it gives CASSLTGKVYNEQFF.

This clonotype occurred many times. J is TRBJ2-2 and V is TRBV2, with D perhaps being TRBD1 or TRBD2 (5 bases each). The CDR3 is made up of 17 amino acids. Germline V lookup: CDR1 SNHLY, CDR2 FYNNEI. Trimming took off 6 bases at V and 0 bases at J, with 17 bases between the two ends. This CDR3 reads CASSGARTLANTGELFF. DNA for the CDR3: TGTGCCAGCAGCGGGGCGAGGACCTTAGCGAACACCGGGGAGCTGTTTTTT.

The table lists this clonotype with many counts. The chain employs TRBV30 and TRBJ1-1, with no clear D. Trimming took 4 bases from V and 1 from J, leaving 7 bases between them. This CDR3 has 12 amino acids. The germline gives CDR1 GTSNPN, CDR2 SVGIG (reference sequence). CDR3 bases: TGTGCCTGGAAAAACGGGAACACTGAAGCTTTCTTT. This sequence encodes CAWKNGNTEAFF.

The sample holds many counts of this clonotype. The rearrangement links TRBV12-3 or TRBV12-4 to TRBJ2-6; the match to TRBD1 covers 7 bases. CDR3 length equals 20 residues. The trim removed 6 bases at V and 5 bases at J, leaving 22 bases unmatched. The CDR3 sequence: CASRDATLGTVFLRANVLTF. The CDR3 region has the DNA TGTGCCAGCAGAGACGCCACCCTCGGGACAGTTTTTTTGAGGGCCAACGTCCTGACTTTC.

This clonotype was counted many times. The genes are TRBV5-1 and TRBJ1-2; D gene unclear. The V end was cut by 4 bases, the J end by 0 bases, with 10 bases between. Germline values: CDR1 SGHRS, CDR2 YFSETQ. CDR3 size: 14 residues. The CDR3 bases are TGCGCCAGCAGCGTCGAGGGAACTAACTATGGCTACACCTTC. Translating gives CASSVEGTNYGYTF.

This clonotype has a handful of counts. The V call is TRBV12-5, the J call TRBJ2-1; D is perhaps TRBD1 (5 bases). This CDR3 contains 15 residues. V shed 6 bases and J shed 1 base, with 13 bases lying between them. CDR1 LGHNT and CDR2 FRNRAP come from the germline V gene. The CDR3 coding sequence is TGTGCTAGTGGGTCAGGGTCTGGTTCCTACAATGAGCAGTTCTTC. This encodes CASGSGSGSYNEQFF.

V is TRBV14 and J is TRBJ2-7; tentatively, D is TRBD2 (6 bases). The germline CDR1 and CDR2 sequences are SGHDN and FVKESK. V dropped 4 bases and J dropped 2 bases, with 21 bases sitting between them. CDR3 length: 17 amino acids. The CDR3 sequence: CASSRKTAWEVTYEQYF. The CDR3 bases are TGTGCCAGCAGCCGAAAAACTGCGTGGGAGGTCACCTACGAGCAGTACTTC. Filled out from reference TRBV14 and TRBJ2-7, the complete variable domain reads EAGVTQFPSHSVIEKGQTVTLRCDPISGHDNLYWYRRVMGKEIKFLLHFVKESKQDESGMPNNRFLAERTGGTYSTLKVQPAELEDSGVYFCASSRKTAWEVTYEQYFGPGTRLTVT.

Many counts were recorded for this clonotype. The rearrangement joins TRBV15 to TRBJ2-7, with 10 bases aligning to TRBD1. The germline V gene encodes CDR1 LNHNV and CDR2 YYDKDF (reference sequence). The length of the CDR3 is 15 residues. V trimming: 2 bases; J trimming: 3 bases; junction bases outside the gene matches: 4. CDR3: CATSRHRDRGYEQYF. The DNA for the CDR3 is TGTGCCACCAGCAGACACCGGGACAGGGGCTACGAGCAGTACTTC.